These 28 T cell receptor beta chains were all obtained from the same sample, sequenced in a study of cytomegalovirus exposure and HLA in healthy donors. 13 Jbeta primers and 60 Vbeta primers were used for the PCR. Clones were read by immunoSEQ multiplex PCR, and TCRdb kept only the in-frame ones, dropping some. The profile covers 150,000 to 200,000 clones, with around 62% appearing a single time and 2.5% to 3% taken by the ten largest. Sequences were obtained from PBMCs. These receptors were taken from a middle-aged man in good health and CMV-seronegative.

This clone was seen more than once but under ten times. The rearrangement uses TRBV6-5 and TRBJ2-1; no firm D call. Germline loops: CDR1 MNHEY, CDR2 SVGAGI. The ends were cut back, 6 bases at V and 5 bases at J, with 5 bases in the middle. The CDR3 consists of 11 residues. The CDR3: CASRLNNEQFF. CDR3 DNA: TGTGCCAGCAGACTGAACAATGAGCAGTTCTTC.

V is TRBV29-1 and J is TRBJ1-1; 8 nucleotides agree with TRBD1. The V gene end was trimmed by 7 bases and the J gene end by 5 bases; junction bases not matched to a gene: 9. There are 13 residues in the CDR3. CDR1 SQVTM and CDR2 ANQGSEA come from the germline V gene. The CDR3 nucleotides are TGCAGCGCCTCCGGGACAGGAGGTACTGAAGCTTTCTTT. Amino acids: CSASGTGGTEAFF.

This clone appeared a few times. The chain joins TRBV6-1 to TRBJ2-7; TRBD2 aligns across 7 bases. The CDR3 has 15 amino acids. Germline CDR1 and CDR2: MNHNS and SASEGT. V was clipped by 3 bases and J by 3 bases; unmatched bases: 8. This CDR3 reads CASSEGGSPSYEQYF. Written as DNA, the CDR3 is TGTGCCAGCAGTGAGGGGGGGTCCCCTAGCTACGAGCAGTACTTC.

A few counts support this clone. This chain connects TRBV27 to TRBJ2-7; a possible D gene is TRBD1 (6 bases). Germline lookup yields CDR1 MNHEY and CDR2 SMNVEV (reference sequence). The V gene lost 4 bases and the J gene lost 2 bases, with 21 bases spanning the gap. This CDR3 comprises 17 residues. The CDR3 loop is CASSSLGGPQGPYEQYF. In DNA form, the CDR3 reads TGTGCCAGCAGTTCCCTCGGCGGGCCTCAGGGGCCCTACGAGCAGTACTTC.

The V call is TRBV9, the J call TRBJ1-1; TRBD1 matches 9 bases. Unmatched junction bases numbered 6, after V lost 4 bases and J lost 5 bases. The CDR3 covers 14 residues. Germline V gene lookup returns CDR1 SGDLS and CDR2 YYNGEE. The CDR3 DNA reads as TGTGCCAGCAGCAAAGGGACAGGGAGAACTGAAGCTTTCTTT. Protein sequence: CASSKGTGRTEAFF.

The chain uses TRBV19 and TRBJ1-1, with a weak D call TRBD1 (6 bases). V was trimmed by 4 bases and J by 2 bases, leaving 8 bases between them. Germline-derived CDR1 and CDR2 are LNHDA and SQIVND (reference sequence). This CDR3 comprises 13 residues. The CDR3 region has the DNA TGTGCCAGTAGTAGGGGGCAAAACACTGAAGCTTTCTTT. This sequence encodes CASSRGQNTEAFF. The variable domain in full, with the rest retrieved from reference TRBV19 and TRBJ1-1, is DGGITQSPKYLFRKEGQNVTLSCEQNLNHDAMYWYRQDPGQGLRLIYYSQIVNDFQKGDIAEGYSVSREKKESFPLTVTSAQKNPTAFYLCASSRGQNTEAFFGQGTRLTVV.

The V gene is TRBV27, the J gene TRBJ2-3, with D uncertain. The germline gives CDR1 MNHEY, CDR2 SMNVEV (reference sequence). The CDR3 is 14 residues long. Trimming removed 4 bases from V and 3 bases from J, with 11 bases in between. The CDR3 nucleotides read TGTGCCAGCAGTTCGAACGGTAGAACAGATACGCAGTATTTT. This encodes CASSSNGRTDTQYF.

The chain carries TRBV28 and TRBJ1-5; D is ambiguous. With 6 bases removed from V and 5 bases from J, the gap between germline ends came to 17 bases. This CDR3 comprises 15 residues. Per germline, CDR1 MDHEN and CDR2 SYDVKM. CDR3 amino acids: CASSNRGQADQPQHF. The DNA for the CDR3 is TGTGCCAGCAGCAACCGAGGGCAGGCGGATCAGCCCCAGCATTTT.

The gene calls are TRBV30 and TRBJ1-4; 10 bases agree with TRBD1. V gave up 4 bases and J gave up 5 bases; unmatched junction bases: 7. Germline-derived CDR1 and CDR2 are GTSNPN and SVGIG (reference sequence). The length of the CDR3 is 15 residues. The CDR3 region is CAWKGTGAINEKLFF. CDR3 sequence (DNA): TGTGCCTGGAAGGGGACAGGGGCCATAAATGAAAAACTGTTTTTT.

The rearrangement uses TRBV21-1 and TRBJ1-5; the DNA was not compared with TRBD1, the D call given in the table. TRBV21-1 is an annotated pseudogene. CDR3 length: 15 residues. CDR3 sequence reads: CASTPQAISNQPQHF. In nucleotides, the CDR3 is TGTGCCAGCACCCCCCAGGCCATTAGCAATCAGCCCCAGCATTTT.

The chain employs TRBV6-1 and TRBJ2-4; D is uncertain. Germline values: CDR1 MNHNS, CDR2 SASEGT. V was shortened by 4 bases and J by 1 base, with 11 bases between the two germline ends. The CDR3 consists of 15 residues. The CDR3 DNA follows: TGTGCCAGCAGTGCCCTTGAGACTGCCAAAAACATTCAGTACTTC. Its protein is CASSALETAKNIQYF.

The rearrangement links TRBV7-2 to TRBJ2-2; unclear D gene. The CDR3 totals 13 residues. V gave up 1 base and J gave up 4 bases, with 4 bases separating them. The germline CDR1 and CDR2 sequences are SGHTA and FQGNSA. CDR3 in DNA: TGTGCCAGCAGCTTAGAGAGCACCGGGGAGCTGTTTTTT. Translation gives CASSLESTGELFF.

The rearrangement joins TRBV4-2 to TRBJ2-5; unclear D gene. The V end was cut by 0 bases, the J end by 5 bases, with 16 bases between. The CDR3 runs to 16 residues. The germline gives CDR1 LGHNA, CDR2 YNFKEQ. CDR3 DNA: TGTGCCAGCAGCCAAGATCCTCTTACCACCGGGGAGACCCAGTACTTC. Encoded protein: CASSQDPLTTGETQYF.

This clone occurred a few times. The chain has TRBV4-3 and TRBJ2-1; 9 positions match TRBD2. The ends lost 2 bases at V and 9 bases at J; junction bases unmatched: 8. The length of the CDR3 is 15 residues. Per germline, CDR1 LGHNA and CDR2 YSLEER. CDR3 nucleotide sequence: TGCGCCAGCAGCCAAATGTACGGGACTAGCCTTGAGCAGTTCTTC. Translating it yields CASSQMYGTSLEQFF.

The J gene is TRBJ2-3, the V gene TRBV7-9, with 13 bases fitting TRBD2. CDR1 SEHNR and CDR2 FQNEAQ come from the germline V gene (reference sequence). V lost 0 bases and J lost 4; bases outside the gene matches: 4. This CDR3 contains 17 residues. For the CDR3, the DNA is TGTGCCAGCAGCTTAGCACTAGCGGGGGGGCGGTCAGATACGCAGTATTTT. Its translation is CASSLALAGGRSDTQYF.

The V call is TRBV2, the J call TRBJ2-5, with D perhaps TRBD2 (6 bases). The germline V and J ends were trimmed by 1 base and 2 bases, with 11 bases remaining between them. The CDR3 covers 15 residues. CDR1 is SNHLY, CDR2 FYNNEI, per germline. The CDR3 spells CASSEGDLPQETQYF. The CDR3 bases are TGTGCCAGCAGTGAAGGGGACTTGCCACAAGAGACCCAGTACTTC.

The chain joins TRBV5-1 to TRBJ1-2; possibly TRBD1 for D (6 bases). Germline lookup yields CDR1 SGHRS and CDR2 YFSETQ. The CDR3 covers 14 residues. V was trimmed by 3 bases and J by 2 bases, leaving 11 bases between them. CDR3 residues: CASSSVTGNYGYTF. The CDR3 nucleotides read TGCGCCAGCAGCTCTGTGACAGGCAACTATGGCTACACCTTC. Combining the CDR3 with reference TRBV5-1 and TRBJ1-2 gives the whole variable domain KAGVTQTPRYLIKTRGQQVTLSCSPISGHRSVSWYQQTPGQGLQFLFEYFSETQRNKGNFPGRFSGRQFSNSRSEMNVSTLELGDSALYLCASSSVTGNYGYTFGSGTRLTVV.

CDR3 coding DNA: TGTGCCAGCAGCCGAGAGGGACTAGCGGGATCGAACACCGGGGAGCTGTTTTTT. It encodes CASSREGLAGSNTGELFF. The chain recombines TRBV4-2 with TRBJ2-2; 13 bases align to TRBD2. The germline CDR1 and CDR2 sequences are LGHNA and YNFKEQ. V was pared by 4 bases and J by 0 bases, with 5 bases of the junction left unmatched. CDR3 length equals 18 residues.

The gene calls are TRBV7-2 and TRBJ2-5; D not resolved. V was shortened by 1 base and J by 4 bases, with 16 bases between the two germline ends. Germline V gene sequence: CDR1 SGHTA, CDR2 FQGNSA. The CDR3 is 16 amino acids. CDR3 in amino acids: CASSLDGPRGGETQYF. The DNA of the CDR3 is TGTGCCAGCAGCTTAGATGGTCCTAGAGGCGGAGAGACCCAGTACTTC.

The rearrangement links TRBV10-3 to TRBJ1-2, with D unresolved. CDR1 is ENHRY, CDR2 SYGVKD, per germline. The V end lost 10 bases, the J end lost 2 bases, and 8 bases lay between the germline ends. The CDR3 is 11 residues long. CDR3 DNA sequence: TGTGCCACAGAACTAAACTATGGCTACACCTTC. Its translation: CATELNYGYTF.

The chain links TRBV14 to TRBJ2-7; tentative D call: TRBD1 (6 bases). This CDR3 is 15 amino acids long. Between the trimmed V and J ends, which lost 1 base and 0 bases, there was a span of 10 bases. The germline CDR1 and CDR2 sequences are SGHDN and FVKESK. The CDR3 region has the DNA TGTGCCAGCAGCCAAGTTGGACAGCTCTCCTACGAGCAGTACTTC. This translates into CASSQVGQLSYEQYF.

The chain's CDR3 is CASSVPEGTGGEKLFF. CDR3 bases: TGTGCCAGCAGCGTACCCGAGGGGACAGGGGGAGAAAAACTGTTTTTT. The chain carries TRBV2 and TRBJ1-4, with 11 bases matching TRBD1. The germline gives CDR1 SNHLY, CDR2 FYNNEI. Trimming at V came to 6 bases and at J to 8 bases, leaving 11 bases not matched to a gene. CDR3 length: 16 residues. Drawing the rest from reference TRBV2 and TRBJ1-4, the complete variable domain is EPEVTQTPSHQVTQMGQEVILRCVPISNHLYFYWYRQILGQKVEFLVSFYNNEISEKSEIFDDQFSVERPDGSNFTLKIRSTKLEDSAMYFCASSVPEGTGGEKLFFGSGTQLSVL.

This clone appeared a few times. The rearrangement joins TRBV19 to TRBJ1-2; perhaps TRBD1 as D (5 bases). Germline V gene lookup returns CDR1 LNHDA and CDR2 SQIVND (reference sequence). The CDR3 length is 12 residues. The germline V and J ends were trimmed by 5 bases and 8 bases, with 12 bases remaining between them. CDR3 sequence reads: CASSLGGSGYTF. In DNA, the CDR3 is TGTGCCAGTAGTTTGGGGGGTTCCGGCTACACCTTC.

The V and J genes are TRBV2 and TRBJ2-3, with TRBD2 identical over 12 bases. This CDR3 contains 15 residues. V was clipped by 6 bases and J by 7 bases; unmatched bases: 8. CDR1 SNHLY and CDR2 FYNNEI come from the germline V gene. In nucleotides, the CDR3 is TGTGCCAGCAGCCTTGGACTAGCGGGGATAAATACGCAGTATTTT. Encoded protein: CASSLGLAGINTQYF. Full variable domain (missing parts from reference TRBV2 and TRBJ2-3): EPEVTQTPSHQVTQMGQEVILRCVPISNHLYFYWYRQILGQKVEFLVSFYNNEISEKSEIFDDQFSVERPDGSNFTLKIRSTKLEDSAMYFCASSLGLAGINTQYFGPGTRLTVL.

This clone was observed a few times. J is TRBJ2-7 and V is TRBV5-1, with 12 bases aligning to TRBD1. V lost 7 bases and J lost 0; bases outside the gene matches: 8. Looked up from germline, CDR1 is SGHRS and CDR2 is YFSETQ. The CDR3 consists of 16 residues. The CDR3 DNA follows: TGCGCCAGCTTTCCGGGACAGGGGGCGAGCTCCTACGAGCAGTACTTC. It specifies CASFPGQGASSYEQYF.

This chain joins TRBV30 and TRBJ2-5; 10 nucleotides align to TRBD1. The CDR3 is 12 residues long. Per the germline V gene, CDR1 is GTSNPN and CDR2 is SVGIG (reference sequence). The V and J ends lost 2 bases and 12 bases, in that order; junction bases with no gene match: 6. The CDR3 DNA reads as TGTGCCTGGAGTCCTGGACAGGGGGGAAAGTACTTC. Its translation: CAWSPGQGGKYF.

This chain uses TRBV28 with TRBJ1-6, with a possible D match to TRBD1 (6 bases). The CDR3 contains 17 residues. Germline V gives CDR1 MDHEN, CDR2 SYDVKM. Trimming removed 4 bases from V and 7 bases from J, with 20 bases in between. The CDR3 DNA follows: TGTGCCAGCAGTTCGACCGACAGGCGAATCTCCAATTCACCCCTCCACTTT. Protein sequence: CASSSTDRRISNSPLHF.

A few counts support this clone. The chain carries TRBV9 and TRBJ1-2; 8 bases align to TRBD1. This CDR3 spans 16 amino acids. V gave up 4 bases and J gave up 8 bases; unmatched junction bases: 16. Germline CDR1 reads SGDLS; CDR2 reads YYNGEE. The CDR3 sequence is CASSPITTGQGSGYTF. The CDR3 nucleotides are TGTGCCAGCAGCCCTATCACAACCGGACAGGGATCCGGCTACACCTTC. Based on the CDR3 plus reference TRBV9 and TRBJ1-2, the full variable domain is DSGVTQTPKHLITATGQRVTLRCSPRSGDLSVYWYQQSLDQGLQFLIQYYNGEERAKGNILERFSAQQFPDLHSELNLSSLELGDSALYFCASSPITTGQGSGYTFGSGTRLTVV.